These 8 T cell receptor beta chains originate from one sample sequenced in a study of a mutant IDH1 vaccine in newly diagnosed glioma. Stated time point: week 35, safety follow-up. Vaccine doses each comprised 300 ug of mutant IDH1 20-mer peptide, with topical imiquimod. The antigens these receptors bind are not known. Libraries were prepared by immunoSEQ multiplex PCR; TCRdb keeps only in-frame clonotypes and omits some of them. The repertoire holds around 70,000 clones, with around nine tenths as singletons. The specimen was PBMCs, collected from a glioma patient whose treatment included an IDH1 peptide vaccine. The receptors originated from a man aged 25-45 years with glioma.

This clone occurred once. The CDR3 spells CASSLGGDRGHNEKLFF. Here the CDR3 DNA reads TGTGCCAGCAGCTTAGGTGGAGACAGGGGTCATAATGAAAAACTGTTTTTT. J is TRBJ1-4 and V is TRBV7-6; 8 bases agree with TRBD1. Per germline, CDR1 SGHVS and CDR2 FNYEAQ. CDR3 length: 17 amino acids. V gave up 1 base and J gave up 4 bases; unmatched junction bases: 8.

V and J are TRBV7-2 and TRBJ1-4; D not certain. CDR3 size: 15 residues. V lost 4 bases and J lost 3, with 12 bases in between. Germline CDR1 and CDR2: SGHTA and FQGNSA. Written as DNA, the CDR3 is TGTGCCAGCAGCTCGGAGGGCCAACCTAATGAAAAACTGTTTTTT. Its translation: CASSSEGQPNEKLFF.

The chain carries TRBV2 and TRBJ1-1; unclear D gene. Germline V gene sequence: CDR1 SNHLY, CDR2 FYNNEI. V lost 0 bases to trimming and J lost 1 base, with 3 bases between them. The CDR3 runs to 13 residues. The CDR3 DNA reads TGTGCCAGCAGTGAAGCCTGGAACACTGAAGCTTTCTTT. Translation: CASSEAWNTEAFF.

The chain employs TRBV7-8 and TRBJ1-2; 9 bases match TRBD1. CDR1 SGHVS and CDR2 FQNEAQ come from the germline V gene. The CDR3 contains 13 residues. Unmatched junction bases numbered 4, after V lost 7 bases and J lost 4 bases. For the CDR3, the DNA is TGTGCCAGCACCCCGGACAGGGGCTATGGCTACACCTTC. It encodes CASTPDRGYGYTF.

The chain has TRBV10-2 and TRBJ2-7, with 9 bases matching TRBD1. J gave up 2 bases and V 4 bases, and 12 bases lay outside the gene matches. Germline V gives CDR1 WSHSY, CDR2 SAAADI. The CDR3 is 17 residues long. The CDR3 DNA reads TGCGCCAGCAGTGGGGGACAGGGAATGCTGTCGGCCTACGAGCAGTACTTC. Its protein is CASSGGQGMLSAYEQYF.

The V call is TRBV30, the J call TRBJ1-2; D unresolved. Germline V CDR1 and CDR2: GTSNPN, SVGIG (reference sequence). The CDR3 covers 11 residues. CDR3 protein: CASDRNYGYTF. CDR3 sequence (DNA): TGTGCGTCGGACCGTAACTATGGCTACACCTTC.

V is TRBV18 and J is TRBJ2-1, with D possibly matching TRBD2 (7 bases). V lost 3 bases and J 4 bases, leaving 19 bases between the germline ends. Germline V CDR1 and CDR2: KGHSH, LQKENI. The CDR3 extends over 17 amino acids. The CDR3 DNA sequence: TGTGCCAGCTCACCCCCCGGGTACGGGGGGCTGTACAATGAGCAGTTCTTC. Its protein is CASSPPGYGGLYNEQFF.

The chain employs TRBV7-8 and TRBJ2-2; no reliable D call. V lost 3 bases and J lost 0, with 8 bases in between. CDR1 SGHVS and CDR2 FQNEAQ come from the germline V gene. This CDR3 is built from 15 residues. The CDR3 is CASSFKRANTGELFF. The DNA of the CDR3 is TGTGCCAGCAGCTTTAAGCGAGCGAACACCGGGGAGCTGTTTTTT.